Below, 12 T cell receptor beta chains from the same sample are listed, as sequenced in a study of tumor-infiltrating lymphocytes in localized non-small cell lung cancer. The table came from immunoSEQ multiplex PCR; TCRdb's copy has only in-frame clones and leaves some out. The table has 11,000 to 15,000 clones, roughly 75% seen once. Sequencing was carried out using uninvolved lung tissue not adjacent to the tumor. These TCRs come from a human donor with non-small cell lung cancer.

The chain is built from TRBV2 and TRBJ2-3; the D is unclear. This CDR3 is built from 15 residues. V was clipped by 2 bases and J by 1 base, with 10 bases between them. Germline V CDR1 and CDR2: SNHLY, FYNNEI. CDR3 sequence (DNA): TGTGCCAGCAGTGAACTGTTTGAGGGCACAGATACGCAGTATTTT. Its translation is CASSELFEGTDTQYF.

The chain combines TRBV7-9 with TRBJ1-1; possibly TRBD1 for D (5 bases). The CDR3 is made up of 14 amino acids. The V and J ends lost 5 bases and 4 bases respectively, with 14 bases between them. From germline, CDR1 is SEHNR and CDR2 FQNEAQ (reference sequence). CDR3: CASSPHGGSTEAFF. Written as DNA, the CDR3 is TGTGCCAGCAGCCCCCACGGGGGGAGCACTGAAGCTTTCTTT. Full variable domain (outside the CDR3, taken from reference TRBV7-9 and TRBJ1-1): DTGVSQNPRHKITKRGQNVTFRCDPISEHNRLYWYRQTLGQGPEFLTYFQNEAQLEKSRLLSDRFSAERPKGSFSTLEIQRTEQGDSAMYLCASSPHGGSTEAFFGQGTRLTVV.

The chain carries TRBV30 and TRBJ1-6; maybe TRBD1 (5 bases). Germline V lookup: CDR1 GTSNPN, CDR2 SVGIG (reference sequence). V lost 8 bases, J lost 6 bases, and 14 bases lay in between. The CDR3 runs 13 residues. The CDR3 DNA follows: TGTGCCCTCCGGGACTTACCTAATTCACCCCTCCACTTT. Translated, it gives CALRDLPNSPLHF.

In its sample, this clone was seen once. The rearrangement links TRBV6-5 to TRBJ1-4; D is unresolved. Germline V gene lookup returns CDR1 MNHEY and CDR2 SVGAGI. This CDR3 has 14 amino acids. V lost 6 bases to trimming and J lost 5 bases, with 13 bases between them. CDR3 sequence reads: CASSPKGGNEKLFF. The CDR3 coding sequence is TGTGCCAGCAGCCCCAAGGGAGGGAATGAAAAACTGTTTTTT.

This sequence joins TRBV5-6 and TRBJ2-7; D uncertain. The CDR3 spans 14 residues. V gave up 4 bases and J gave up 0 bases, with 11 bases separating them. Germline values: CDR1 SGHDT, CDR2 YYEEEE. The CDR3: CASSLRGRSYEQYF. The CDR3 DNA reads as TGTGCCAGCAGCCTTCGAGGACGCTCCTACGAGCAGTACTTC.

This chain uses TRBV5-5 with TRBJ1-1; maybe TRBD1 (5 bases). Germline values: CDR1 SGHKS, CDR2 YYEKEE (reference sequence). Trimming cost V 4 bases and J 5 bases, with 12 bases left between them. CDR3 length: 13 amino acids. The CDR3 spells CASSRDSQTEAFF. CDR3 DNA sequence: TGTGCCAGCAGCCGAGACAGTCAGACTGAAGCTTTCTTT.

V usage is TRBV6-4 and J usage is TRBJ1-2, with 9 positions matching TRBD1. The J segment lost 7 bases and the V segment lost 2 bases, leaving 8 bases of the junction unmatched. The V gene's germline CDR1 is MRHNA and CDR2 SNTAGT. The CDR3 runs 15 residues. CDR3 sequence reads: CASSDRPGTGIGYTF. In nucleotides, the CDR3 is TGTGCCAGCAGTGACCGGCCCGGGACAGGGATTGGCTACACCTTC.

V gene TRBV5-1 combines with J gene TRBJ2-2; perhaps TRBD1 as D (5 bases). The ends were cut back, 0 bases at V and 4 bases at J, with 10 bases in the middle. The CDR3 consists of 15 residues. CDR1 and CDR2 from the germline V gene are SGHRS and YFSETQ. The CDR3 here is CASSLAAGSTGELFF. The CDR3 region has the DNA TGCGCCAGCAGCTTGGCGGCAGGGTCCACCGGGGAGCTGTTTTTT. Combining the CDR3 with reference TRBV5-1 and TRBJ2-2 gives the whole variable domain KAGVTQTPRYLIKTRGQQVTLSCSPISGHRSVSWYQQTPGQGLQFLFEYFSETQRNKGNFPGRFSGRQFSNSRSEMNVSTLELGDSALYLCASSLAAGSTGELFFGEGSRLTVL.

The V call is TRBV11-1, the J call TRBJ2-3; a possible D gene is TRBD2 (7 bases). The V and J ends lost 5 bases and 4 bases respectively, with 22 bases between them. Germline assignment: CDR1 SGHAT and CDR2 FQDESV (reference sequence). The CDR3 consists of 17 residues. The CDR3 DNA sequence: TGTGCCAGCAGCAGTTGGGAGGGGAACAGGGACCCAGATACGCAGTATTTT. Protein sequence: CASSSWEGNRDPDTQYF.

This chain uses TRBV14 with TRBJ1-2, with D perhaps TRBD1 (5 bases). V was shortened by 0 bases and J by 8 bases, with 19 bases between the two germline ends. CDR1 is SGHDN, CDR2 FVKESK, per germline. CDR3 size: 16 residues. As DNA, the CDR3 is TGTGCCAGCAGCCAAGAGGCCGGGACCCCCTTCGGGGGCTACACCTTC. Translated, it gives CASSQEAGTPFGGYTF.

This clone came up once. The J gene is TRBJ2-5, the V gene TRBV7-8; 8 bases line up with TRBD2. CDR3 size: 17 residues. Trimming removed 1 base from V and 4 bases from J; junction bases left unmatched: 11. CDR1 SGHVS and CDR2 FQNEAQ come from the germline V gene. CDR3 coding DNA: TGTGCCAGCAGCTTAGTTAGGGGACGGGGGGGGATAGAGACCCAGTACTTC. Residues: CASSLVRGRGGIETQYF. The full variable domain, in which reference TRBV7-8 and TRBJ2-5 provide the parts outside the CDR3, is GAGVSQSPRYKVAKRGQDVALRCDPISGHVSLFWYQQALGQGPEFLTYFQNEAQLDKSGLPSDRFFAERPEGSVSTLKIQRTQQEDSAVYLCASSLVRGRGGIETQYFGPGTRLLVL.

This rearrangement joins TRBV16 to TRBJ1-2, with D unresolved. The germline gives CDR1 KGHSY, CDR2 FQNENV. Trimming took 2 bases from V and 8 from J, leaving 9 bases between them. This CDR3 region has 12 residues. CDR3 loop: CASSQDGRGYTF. CDR3 coding DNA: TGTGCCAGCAGCCAAGACGGGCGAGGCTACACCTTC.